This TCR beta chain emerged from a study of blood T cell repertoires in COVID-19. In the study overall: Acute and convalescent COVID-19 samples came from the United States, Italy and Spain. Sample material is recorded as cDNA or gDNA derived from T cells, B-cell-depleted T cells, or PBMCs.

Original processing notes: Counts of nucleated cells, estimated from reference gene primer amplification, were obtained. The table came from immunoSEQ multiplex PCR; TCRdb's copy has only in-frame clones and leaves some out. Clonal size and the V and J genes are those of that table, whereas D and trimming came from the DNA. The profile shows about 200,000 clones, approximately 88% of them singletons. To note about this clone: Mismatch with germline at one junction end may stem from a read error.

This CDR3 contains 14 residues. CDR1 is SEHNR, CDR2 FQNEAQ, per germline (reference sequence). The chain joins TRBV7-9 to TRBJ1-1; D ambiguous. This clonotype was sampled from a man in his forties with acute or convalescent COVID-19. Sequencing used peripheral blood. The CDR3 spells CASADASTTTGAFF. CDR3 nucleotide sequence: TGTGCCAGCGCCGACGCCAGCACTACAACTGGAGCTTTCTTT. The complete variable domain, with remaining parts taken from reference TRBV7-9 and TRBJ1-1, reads DTGVSQNPRHKITKRGQNVTFRCDPISEHNRLYWYRQTLGQGPEFLTYFQNEAQLEKSRLLSDRFSAERPKGSFSTLEIQRTEQGDSAMYLCASADASTTTGAFFGQGTRLTVV.